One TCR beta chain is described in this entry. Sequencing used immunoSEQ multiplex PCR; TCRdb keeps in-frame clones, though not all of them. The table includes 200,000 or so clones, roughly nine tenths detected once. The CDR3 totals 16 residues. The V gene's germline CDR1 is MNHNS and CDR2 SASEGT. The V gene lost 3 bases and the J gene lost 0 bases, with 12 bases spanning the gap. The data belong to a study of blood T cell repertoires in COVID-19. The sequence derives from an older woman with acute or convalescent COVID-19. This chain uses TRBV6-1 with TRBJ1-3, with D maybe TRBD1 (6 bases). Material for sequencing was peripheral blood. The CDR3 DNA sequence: TGTGCCAGCAGTGACCCCGGACAGCACTCTGGAAACACCATATATTTT. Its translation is CASSDPGQHSGNTIYF.